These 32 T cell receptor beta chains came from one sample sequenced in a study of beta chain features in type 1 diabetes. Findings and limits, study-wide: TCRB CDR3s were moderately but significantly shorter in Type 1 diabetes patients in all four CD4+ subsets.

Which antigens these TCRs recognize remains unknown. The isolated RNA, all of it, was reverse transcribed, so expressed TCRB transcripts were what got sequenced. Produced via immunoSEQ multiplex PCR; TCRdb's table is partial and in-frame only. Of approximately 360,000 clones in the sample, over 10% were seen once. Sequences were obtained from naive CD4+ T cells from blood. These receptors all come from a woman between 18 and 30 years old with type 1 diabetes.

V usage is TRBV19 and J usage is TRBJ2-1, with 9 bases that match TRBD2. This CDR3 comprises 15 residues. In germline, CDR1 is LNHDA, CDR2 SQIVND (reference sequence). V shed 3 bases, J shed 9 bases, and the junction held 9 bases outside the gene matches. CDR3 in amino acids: CASSIIAGVRGEQFF. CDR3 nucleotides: TGTGCCAGTAGTATCATAGCGGGAGTAAGGGGTGAGCAGTTCTTC.

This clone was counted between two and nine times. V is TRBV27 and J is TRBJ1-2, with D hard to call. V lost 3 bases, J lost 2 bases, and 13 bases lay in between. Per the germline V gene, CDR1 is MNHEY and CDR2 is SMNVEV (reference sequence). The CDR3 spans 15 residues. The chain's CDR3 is CASSLLFGPNYGYTF. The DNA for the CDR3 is TGTGCCAGCAGTTTGCTATTTGGGCCCAACTATGGCTACACCTTC.

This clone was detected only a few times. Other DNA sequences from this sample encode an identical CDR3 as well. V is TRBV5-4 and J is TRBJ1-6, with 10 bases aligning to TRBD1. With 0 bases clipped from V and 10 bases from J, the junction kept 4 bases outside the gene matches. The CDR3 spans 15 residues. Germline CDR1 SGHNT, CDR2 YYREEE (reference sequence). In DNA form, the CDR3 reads TGTGCCAGCAGCTTGGCGGGGACAGGGGACTCACCCCTCCACTTT. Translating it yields CASSLAGTGDSPLHF.

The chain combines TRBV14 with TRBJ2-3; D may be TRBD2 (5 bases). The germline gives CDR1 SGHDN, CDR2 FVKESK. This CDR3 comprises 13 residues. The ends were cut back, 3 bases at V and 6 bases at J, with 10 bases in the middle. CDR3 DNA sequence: TGTGCCAGCAGCCAGGAGGAGTGGGATACGCAGTATTTT. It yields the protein CASSQEEWDTQYF.

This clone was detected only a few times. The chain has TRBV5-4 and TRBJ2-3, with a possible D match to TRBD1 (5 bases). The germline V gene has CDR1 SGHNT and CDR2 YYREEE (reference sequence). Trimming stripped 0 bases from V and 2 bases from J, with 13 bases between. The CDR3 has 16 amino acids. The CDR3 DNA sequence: TGTGCCAGCAGCTTGGGGGGCTACATATCCACAGATACGCAGTATTTT. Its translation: CASSLGGYISTDTQYF.

CDR3 bases: TGCAGTGCTGGGCCGCAGTATTTT. Its protein is CSAGPQYF. V usage is TRBV20-1 and J usage is TRBJ2-3, with unresolved D. Trimming removed 5 bases from V and 10 bases from J, with 4 bases in between. In germline, CDR1 is DFQATT, CDR2 SNEGSKA (reference sequence). The CDR3 consists of 8 residues.

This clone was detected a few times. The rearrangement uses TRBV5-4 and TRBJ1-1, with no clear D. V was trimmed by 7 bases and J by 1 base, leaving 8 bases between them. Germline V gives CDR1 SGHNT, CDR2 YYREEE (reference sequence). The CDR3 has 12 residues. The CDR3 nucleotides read TGTGCCAGCCGGTCGGGGAACACTGAAGCTTTCTTT. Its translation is CASRSGNTEAFF.

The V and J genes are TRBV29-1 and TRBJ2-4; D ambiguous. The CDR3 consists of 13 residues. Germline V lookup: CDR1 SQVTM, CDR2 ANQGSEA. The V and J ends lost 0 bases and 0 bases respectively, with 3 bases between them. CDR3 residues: CSVEDLAKNIQYF. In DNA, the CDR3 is TGCAGCGTTGAAGATCTAGCCAAAAACATTCAGTACTTC.

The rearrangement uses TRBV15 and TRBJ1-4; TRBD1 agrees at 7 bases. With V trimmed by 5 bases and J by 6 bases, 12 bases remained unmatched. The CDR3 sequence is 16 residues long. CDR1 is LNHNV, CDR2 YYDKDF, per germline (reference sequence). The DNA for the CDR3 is TGTGCCACCAGCGTGACAGGGACGCCCAGGGATGAAAAACTGTTTTTT. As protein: CATSVTGTPRDEKLFF.

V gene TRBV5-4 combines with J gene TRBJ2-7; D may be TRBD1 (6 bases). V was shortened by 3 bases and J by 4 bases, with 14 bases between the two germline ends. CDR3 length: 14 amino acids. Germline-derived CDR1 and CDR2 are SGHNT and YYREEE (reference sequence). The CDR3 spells CASSSVTGPYEQYF. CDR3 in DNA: TGTGCCAGCAGCTCGGTGACAGGTCCTTACGAGCAGTACTTC.

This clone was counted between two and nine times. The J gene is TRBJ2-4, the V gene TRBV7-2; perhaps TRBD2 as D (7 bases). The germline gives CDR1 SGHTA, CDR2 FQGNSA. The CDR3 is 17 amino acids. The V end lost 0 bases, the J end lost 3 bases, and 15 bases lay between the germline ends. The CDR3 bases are TGTGCCAGCAGCTTAGCGGGCCTAGGGGGGGGCAAAAACATTCAGTACTTC. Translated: CASSLAGLGGGKNIQYF.

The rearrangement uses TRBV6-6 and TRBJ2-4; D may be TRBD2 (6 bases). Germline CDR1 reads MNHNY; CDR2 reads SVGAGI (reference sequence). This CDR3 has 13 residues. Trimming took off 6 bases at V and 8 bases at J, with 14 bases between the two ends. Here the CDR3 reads CASRPGGLDIQYF. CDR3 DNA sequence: TGTGCCAGCAGACCTGGAGGGTTGGACATTCAGTACTTC.

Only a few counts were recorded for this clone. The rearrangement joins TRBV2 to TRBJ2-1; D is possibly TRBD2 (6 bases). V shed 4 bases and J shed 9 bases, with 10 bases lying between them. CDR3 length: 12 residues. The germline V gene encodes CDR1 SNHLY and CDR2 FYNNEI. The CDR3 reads CASSGGGTEQFF. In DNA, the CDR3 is TGTGCCAGCAGTGGTGGAGGGACTGAGCAGTTCTTC.

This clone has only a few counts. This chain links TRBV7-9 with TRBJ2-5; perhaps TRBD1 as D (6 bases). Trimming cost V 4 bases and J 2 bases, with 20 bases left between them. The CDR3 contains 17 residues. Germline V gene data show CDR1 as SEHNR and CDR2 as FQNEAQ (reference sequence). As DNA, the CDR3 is TGTGCCAGCAGCTCCGGAACGCGTGGGACATTTCAAGAGACCCAGTACTTC. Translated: CASSSGTRGTFQETQYF.

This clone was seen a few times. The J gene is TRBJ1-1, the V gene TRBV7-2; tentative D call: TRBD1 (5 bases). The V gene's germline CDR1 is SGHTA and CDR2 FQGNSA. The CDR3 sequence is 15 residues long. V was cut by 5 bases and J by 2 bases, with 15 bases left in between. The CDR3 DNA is TGTGCCAGCAGCCCCCGTTCGGGGGTCAACACTGAAGCTTTCTTT. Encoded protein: CASSPRSGVNTEAFF.

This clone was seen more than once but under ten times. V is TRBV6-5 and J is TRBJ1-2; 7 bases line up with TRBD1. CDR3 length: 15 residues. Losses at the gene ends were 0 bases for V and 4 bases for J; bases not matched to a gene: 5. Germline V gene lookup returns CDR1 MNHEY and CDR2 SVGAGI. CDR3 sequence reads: CASSYSTGSPYGYTF. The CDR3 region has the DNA TGTGCCAGCAGTTACTCGACAGGGAGCCCCTATGGCTACACCTTC.

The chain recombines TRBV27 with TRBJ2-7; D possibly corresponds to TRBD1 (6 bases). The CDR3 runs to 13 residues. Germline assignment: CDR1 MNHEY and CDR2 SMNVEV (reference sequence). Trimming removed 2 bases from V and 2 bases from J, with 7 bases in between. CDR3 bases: TGTGCCAGCAGTTTAAAGGGGGCCTACGAGCAGTACTTC. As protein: CASSLKGAYEQYF.

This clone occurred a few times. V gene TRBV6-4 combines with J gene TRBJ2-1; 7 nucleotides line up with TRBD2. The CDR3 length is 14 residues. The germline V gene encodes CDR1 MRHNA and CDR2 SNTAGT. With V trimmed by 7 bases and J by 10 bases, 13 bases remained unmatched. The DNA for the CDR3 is TGTGCCAGCAAACAAGACGGGGGAGGGCGGGAGCAGTTCTTC. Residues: CASKQDGGGREQFF.

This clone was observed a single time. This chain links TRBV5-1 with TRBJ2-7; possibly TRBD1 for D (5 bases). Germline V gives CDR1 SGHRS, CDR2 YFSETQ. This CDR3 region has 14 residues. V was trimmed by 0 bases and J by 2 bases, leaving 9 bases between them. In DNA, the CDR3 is TGCGCCAGCAGCTTGGGGGGCGTCACCTACGAGCAGTACTTC. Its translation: CASSLGGVTYEQYF.

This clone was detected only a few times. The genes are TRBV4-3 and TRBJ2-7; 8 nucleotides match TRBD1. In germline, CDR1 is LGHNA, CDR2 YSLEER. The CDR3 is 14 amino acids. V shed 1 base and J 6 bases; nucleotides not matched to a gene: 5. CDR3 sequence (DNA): TGCGCCAGCAGCCAAGGGGACAGGAGTGGCGAGCAGTACTTC. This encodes CASSQGDRSGEQYF.

CDR3 protein: CASSSLAGVSGTGELFF. CDR3 sequence (DNA): TGTGCCAGCAGCTCACTAGCGGGAGTTTCGGGCACCGGGGAGCTGTTTTTT. The V call is TRBV7-6, the J call TRBJ2-2, with 11 bases matching TRBD2. Germline lookup yields CDR1 SGHVS and CDR2 FNYEAQ. Trimming at V came to 4 bases and at J to 4 bases, leaving 8 bases not matched to a gene. This CDR3 contains 17 residues.

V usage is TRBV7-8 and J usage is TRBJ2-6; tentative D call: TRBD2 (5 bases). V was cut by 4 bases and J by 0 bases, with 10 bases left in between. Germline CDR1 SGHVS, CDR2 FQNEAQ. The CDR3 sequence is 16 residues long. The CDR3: CASSYFRDSGANVLTF. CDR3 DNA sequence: TGTGCCAGCAGCTACTTCCGGGACTCTGGGGCCAACGTCCTGACTTTC. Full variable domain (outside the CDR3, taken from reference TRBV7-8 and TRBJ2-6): GAGVSQSPRYKVAKRGQDVALRCDPISGHVSLFWYQQALGQGPEFLTYFQNEAQLDKSGLPSDRFFAERPEGSVSTLKIQRTQQEDSAVYLCASSYFRDSGANVLTFGAGSRLTVL.

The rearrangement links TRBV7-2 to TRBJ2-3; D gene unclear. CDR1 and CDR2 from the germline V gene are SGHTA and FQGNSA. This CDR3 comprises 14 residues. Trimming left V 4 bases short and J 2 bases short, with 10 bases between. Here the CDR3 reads CASSYAAVTDTQYF. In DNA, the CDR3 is TGTGCCAGCAGCTACGCGGCCGTCACAGATACGCAGTATTTT.

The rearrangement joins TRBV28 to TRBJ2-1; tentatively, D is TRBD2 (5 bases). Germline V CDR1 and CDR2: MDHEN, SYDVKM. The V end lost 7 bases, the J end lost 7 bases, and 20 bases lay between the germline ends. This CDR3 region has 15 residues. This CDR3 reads CASNEGGPLGNEQFF. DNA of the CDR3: TGTGCCAGCAACGAGGGCGGGCCGCTGGGTAATGAGCAGTTCTTC. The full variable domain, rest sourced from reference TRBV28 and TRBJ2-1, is DVKVTQSSRYLVKRTGEKVFLECVQDMDHENMFWYRQDPGLGLRLIYFSYDVKMKEKGDIPEGYSVSREKKERFSLILESASTNQTSMYLCASNEGGPLGNEQFFGPGTRLTVL.

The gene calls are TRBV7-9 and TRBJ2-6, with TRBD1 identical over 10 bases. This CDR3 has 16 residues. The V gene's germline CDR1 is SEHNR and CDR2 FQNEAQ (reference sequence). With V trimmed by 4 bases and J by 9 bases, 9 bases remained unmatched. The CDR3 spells CASSSNRDRGGNVLTF. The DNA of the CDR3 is TGTGCCAGCAGCTCCAACCGGGACAGGGGTGGCAACGTCCTGACTTTC. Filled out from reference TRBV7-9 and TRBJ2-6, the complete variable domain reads DTGVSQNPRHKITKRGQNVTFRCDPISEHNRLYWYRQTLGQGPEFLTYFQNEAQLEKSRLLSDRFSAERPKGSFSTLEIQRTEQGDSAMYLCASSSNRDRGGNVLTFGAGSRLTVL.

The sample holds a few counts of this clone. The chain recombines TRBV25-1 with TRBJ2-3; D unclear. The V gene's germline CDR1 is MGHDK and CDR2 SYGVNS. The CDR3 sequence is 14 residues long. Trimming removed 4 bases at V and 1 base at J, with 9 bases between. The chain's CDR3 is CASSVPSGTDTQYF. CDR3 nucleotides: TGTGCCAGCAGTGTTCCCTCTGGCACAGATACGCAGTATTTT.

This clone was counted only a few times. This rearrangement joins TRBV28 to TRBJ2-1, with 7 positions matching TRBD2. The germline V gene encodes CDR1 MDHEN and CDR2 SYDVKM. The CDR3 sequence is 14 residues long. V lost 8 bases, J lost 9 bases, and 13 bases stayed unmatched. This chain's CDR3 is CASPWTRGPGEQFF. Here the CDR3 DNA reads TGTGCCAGCCCCTGGACTAGAGGACCTGGTGAGCAGTTCTTC.

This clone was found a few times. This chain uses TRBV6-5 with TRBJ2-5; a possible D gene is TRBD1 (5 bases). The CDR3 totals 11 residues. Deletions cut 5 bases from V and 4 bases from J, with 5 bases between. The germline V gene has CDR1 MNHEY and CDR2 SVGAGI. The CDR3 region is CASSQGETQYF. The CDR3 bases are TGTGCCAGCAGTCAGGGAGAGACCCAGTACTTC.

The CDR3 coding sequence is TGTGCCTGGATTGAGAAAACAGGGGAATTTTACAATGAGCAGTTCTTC. Protein sequence: CAWIEKTGEFYNEQFF. The rearrangement uses TRBV30 and TRBJ2-1; 7 bases fit TRBD1. Germline CDR1 GTSNPN, CDR2 SVGIG (reference sequence). This CDR3 contains 16 residues. J lost 4 bases, V lost 4 bases, and 13 bases had no gene match.

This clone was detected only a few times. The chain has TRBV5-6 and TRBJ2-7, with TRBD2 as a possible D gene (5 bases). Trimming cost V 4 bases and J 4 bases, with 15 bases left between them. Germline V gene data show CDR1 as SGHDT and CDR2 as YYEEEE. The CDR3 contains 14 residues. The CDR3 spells CASSARGSTYEQYF. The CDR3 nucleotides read TGTGCCAGCAGCGCCCGGGGATCGACGTACGAGCAGTACTTC.

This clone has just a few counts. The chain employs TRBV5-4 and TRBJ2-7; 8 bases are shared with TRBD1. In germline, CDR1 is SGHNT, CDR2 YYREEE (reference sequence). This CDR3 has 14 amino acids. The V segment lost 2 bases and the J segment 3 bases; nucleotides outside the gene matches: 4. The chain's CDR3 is CASSFDRGLYEQYF. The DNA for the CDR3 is TGTGCCAGCAGCTTCGACAGGGGCCTCTACGAGCAGTACTTC.

The CDR3 here is CASSFDPADYGYTF. The CDR3 DNA follows: TGTGCCAGCAGCTTCGACCCGGCGGACTATGGCTACACCTTC. The V and J genes are TRBV6-5 and TRBJ1-2; D not certain. V was pared by 6 bases and J by 3 bases, with 14 bases between. The CDR3 has 14 amino acids. Germline CDR1 is MNHEY and CDR2 is SVGAGI.